This TCR beta chain came from a study of T cell repertoires in cytomegalovirus infection. TCRdb called the reads again in MiXCR, with one record for every CDR3 protein. Here the sample spans roughly 280,000 distinct CDR3 sequences, roughly 9% being singletons. This clonotype occurred many times. What it binds is not known. Study-wide results and caveats: CMV-specific TCR beta clonotypes restricted by HLA-C dominated the ex vivo response. Frequencies of public TCR beta families were cumulated, and this identified carriers of CMV plus the relevant HLA.

The CDR3 loop spans 15 amino acids. The V gene end was trimmed by 3 bases and the J gene end by 12 bases; junction bases not matched to a gene: 8. Per germline, CDR1 SGHTA and CDR2 FQGNSA. J is TRBJ2-1 and V is TRBV7-2, with TRBD2 matching over 13 bases. This clonotype was obtained from a human donor in good health (CMV status not recorded). Some clones in this sample may be carry-over from other donors' samples. What was sequenced was PBMCs. CDR3 DNA sequence: TGTGCCAGCAGCTTTCAACTAGCGGGAGGGCAGGGGCAGTTCTTC. The encoded protein is CASSFQLAGGQGQFF.